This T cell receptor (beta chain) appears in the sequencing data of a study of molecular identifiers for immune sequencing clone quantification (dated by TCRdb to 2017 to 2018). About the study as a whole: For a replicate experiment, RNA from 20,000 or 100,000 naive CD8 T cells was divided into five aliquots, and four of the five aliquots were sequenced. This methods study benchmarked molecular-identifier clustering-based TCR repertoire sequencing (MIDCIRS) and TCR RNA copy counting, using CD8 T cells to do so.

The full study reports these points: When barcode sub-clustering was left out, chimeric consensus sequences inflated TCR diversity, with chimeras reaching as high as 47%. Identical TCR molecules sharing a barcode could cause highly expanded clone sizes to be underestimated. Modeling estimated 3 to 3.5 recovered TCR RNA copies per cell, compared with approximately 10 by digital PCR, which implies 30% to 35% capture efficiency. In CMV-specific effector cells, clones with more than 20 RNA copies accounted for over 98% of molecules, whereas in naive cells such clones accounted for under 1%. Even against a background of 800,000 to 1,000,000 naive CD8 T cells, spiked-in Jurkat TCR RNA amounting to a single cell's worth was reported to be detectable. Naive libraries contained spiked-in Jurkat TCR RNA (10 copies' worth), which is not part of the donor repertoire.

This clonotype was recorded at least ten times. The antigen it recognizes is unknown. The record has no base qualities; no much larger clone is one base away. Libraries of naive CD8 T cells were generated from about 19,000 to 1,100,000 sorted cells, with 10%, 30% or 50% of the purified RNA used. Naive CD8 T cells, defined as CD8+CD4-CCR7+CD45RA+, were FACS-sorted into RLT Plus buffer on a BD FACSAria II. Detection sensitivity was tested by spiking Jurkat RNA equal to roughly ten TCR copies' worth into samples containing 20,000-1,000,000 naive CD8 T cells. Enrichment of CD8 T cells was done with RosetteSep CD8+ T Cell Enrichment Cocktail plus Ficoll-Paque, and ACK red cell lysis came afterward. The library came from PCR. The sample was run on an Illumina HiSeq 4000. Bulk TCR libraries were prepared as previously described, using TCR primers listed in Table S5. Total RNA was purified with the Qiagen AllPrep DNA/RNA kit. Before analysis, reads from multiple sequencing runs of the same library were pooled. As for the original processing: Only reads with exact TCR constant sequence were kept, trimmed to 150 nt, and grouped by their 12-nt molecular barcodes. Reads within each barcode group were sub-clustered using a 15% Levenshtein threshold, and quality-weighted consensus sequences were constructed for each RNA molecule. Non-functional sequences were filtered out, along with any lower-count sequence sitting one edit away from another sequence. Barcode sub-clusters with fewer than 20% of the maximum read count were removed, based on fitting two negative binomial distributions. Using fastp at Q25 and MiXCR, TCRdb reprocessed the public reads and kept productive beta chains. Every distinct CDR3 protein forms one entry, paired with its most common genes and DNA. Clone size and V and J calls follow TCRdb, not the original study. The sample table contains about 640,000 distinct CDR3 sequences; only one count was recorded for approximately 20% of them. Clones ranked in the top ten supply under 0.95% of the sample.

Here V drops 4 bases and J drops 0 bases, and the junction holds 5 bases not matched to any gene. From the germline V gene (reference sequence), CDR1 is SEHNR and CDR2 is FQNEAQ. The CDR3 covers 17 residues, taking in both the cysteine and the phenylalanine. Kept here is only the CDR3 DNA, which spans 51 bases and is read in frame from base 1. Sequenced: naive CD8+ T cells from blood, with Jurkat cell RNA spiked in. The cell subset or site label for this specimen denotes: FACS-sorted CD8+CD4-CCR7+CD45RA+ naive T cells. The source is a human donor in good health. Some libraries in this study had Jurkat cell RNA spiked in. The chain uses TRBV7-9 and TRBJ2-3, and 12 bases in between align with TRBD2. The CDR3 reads CASSYGLAGTSTDTQYF. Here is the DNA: TGTGCCAGCAGCTACGGACTAGCGGGAACCAGCACAGATACGCAGTATTTT.